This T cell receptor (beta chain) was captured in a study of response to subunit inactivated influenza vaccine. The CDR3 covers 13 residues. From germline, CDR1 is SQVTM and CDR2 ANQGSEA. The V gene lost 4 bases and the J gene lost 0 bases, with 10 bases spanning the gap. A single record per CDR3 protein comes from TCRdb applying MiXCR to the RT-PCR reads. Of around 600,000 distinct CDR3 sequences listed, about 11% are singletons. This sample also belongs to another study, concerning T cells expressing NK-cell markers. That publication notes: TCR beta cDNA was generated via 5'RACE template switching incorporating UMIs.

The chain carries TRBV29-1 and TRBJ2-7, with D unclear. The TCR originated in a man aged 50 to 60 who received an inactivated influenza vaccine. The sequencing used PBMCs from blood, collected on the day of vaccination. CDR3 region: CSVGSTNSYEQYF. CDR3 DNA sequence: TGCAGCGTTGGATCCACTAACTCCTACGAGCAGTACTTC.